The T cell receptor beta chain under discussion was sequenced for a study of cytomegalovirus exposure and HLA in healthy donors. This clone occurred once. The assay was immunoSEQ multiplex PCR, and TCRdb's table has in-frame clones only and misses some. The table includes 150,000 to 250,000 clones, around 84% detected once. The sequenced material came from PBMCs. The clonotype comes from a woman younger than 45 in good health and CMV-seropositive.

The CDR3: CASSLYGGRTEAFF. The DNA of the CDR3 is TGTGCCAGCAGCTTGTATGGGGGGAGAACTGAAGCTTTCTTT. The V and J genes are TRBV5-6 and TRBJ1-1, with D possibly being TRBD1 (5 bases). The length of the CDR3 is 14 residues. Germline CDR1 SGHDT, CDR2 YYEEEE. V lost 1 base to trimming and J lost 5 bases, with 12 bases between them.